This T cell receptor (beta chain) was obtained from a study of response to subunit inactivated influenza vaccine. The CDR3 has 14 residues. Germline CDR1 is KGHSH and CDR2 is LQKENI. Deletions cut 0 bases from V and 5 bases from J, with 11 bases between. This clonotype came up once. Each CDR3 protein gets one entry after TCRdb re-called the RT-PCR reads with MiXCR. The sample yields hundreds of thousands of distinct CDR3 sequences, around 11% seen once. The sample was also linked to a second study, of T cells expressing NK-cell markers. As that study records: As the method of synthesis, 5'RACE template switching with UMIs yielded TCR beta cDNA. As a fraction of CD8+ T cells, dominant NKG2C+ clonotypes reached about 1.0-7.5% in about six donors.

The sample here was PBMCs from blood, taken on the day of vaccination. The receptor's source is a man in his fifties or sixties who received an inactivated influenza vaccine. The rearrangement joins TRBV18 to TRBJ2-7; D ambiguous. The CDR3 is CASSPPGLQNEQYF. DNA for the CDR3: TGTGCCAGCTCACCACCTGGGCTACAGAACGAGCAGTACTTC.